Reported below is one TCR beta chain. No antigen is known for it. These data belong to a study of cytomegalovirus exposure and HLA in healthy donors. General study findings and limits: Presence/absence comparisons presumed near-even sequencing depth among donors. According to an earlier analysis, most TCR beta V segments yielded productive rearrangements about 90% or about 30% of the time.

The PCR contained 60 Vbeta and 13 Jbeta primers. Assay: immunoSEQ multiplex PCR; the TCRdb copy retains only in-frame clones and omits some. The table shows around 170,000 clones, with 75% to 90% occurring only once. V lost 0 bases and J 4 bases, leaving 12 bases between the germline ends. CDR3 length: 15 residues. Germline CDR1 MNHNY, CDR2 SVGAGI (reference sequence). This clonotype was obtained from a woman aged 18-29 years in good health and CMV-seronegative. The sample taken for sequencing was PBMCs. The chain is built from TRBV6-6 and TRBJ1-1, with D uncertain. The CDR3 DNA reads as TGTGCCAGCAGTTACTCGAGGGAAGTGGCCACTGAAGCTTTCTTT. Protein sequence: CASSYSREVATEAFF.